The 32 T cell receptor beta chains listed next were all sequenced from one sample in a study of tumor T cells in aggressive B-cell lymphoma. TCRdb's table, derived via immunoSEQ multiplex PCR, lists solely in-frame clones and lacks some. The sample records approximately 10,000 clones, more than 75% being singletons. The sequenced sample was tumor tissue. These receptors all come from an adult with diffuse large B cell lymphoma.

About this clone itself: Relative to the germline gene, one junction end is altered; a read error may explain this. The chain recombines TRBV10-3 with TRBJ1-1, with D tentatively TRBD1 (5 bases). The CDR3 sequence is 15 residues long. Germline CDR1 is ENHRY and CDR2 is SYGVKD. The DNA for the CDR3 is TGTGCCATCAGTGAGTCACGGGGGTTAGACACTAAAGCTTTCTTT. The encoded protein is CAISESRGLDTKAFF.

The chain combines TRBV23-1 with TRBJ2-1; TRBD1 aligns across 8 bases. TRBV23-1 is an open reading frame, and its role is uncertain. V gave up 1 base and J gave up 4 bases; unmatched junction bases: 18. The CDR3 has 20 amino acids. The CDR3 nucleotides are TGCGCCAGCAGTCAATTCTATGGGCAGGGGGCCCCCTGTCCTTACAATGAGCAGTTCTTC. It yields the protein CASSQFYGQGAPCPYNEQFF.

The chain couples TRBV27 to TRBJ2-7; no definite D call. CDR1 and CDR2 (germline): MNHEY, SMNVEV (reference sequence). Trimming pared 10 bases from V and 6 bases from J, leaving 13 bases between. The CDR3 is made up of 11 amino acids. This chain's CDR3 is CATTFLREQYF. DNA of the CDR3: TGTGCCACCACGTTTTTGCGCGAGCAGTACTTC.

This chain joins TRBV15 and TRBJ1-1, with D tentatively TRBD1 (6 bases). CDR1 is LNHNV and CDR2 is YYDKDF in the germline V gene (reference sequence). This CDR3 region has 17 residues. The V gene lost 0 bases and the J gene lost 1 base, with 15 bases spanning the gap. This CDR3 reads CATSREHWGQPNTEAFF. The CDR3 DNA follows: TGTGCCACCAGCAGAGAACATTGGGGACAACCGAACACTGAAGCTTTCTTT.

The chain combines TRBV15 with TRBJ2-3; 9 bases align to TRBD1. This CDR3 has 15 residues. The germline V gene has CDR1 LNHNV and CDR2 YYDKDF (reference sequence). V dropped 0 bases and J dropped 2; count of bases not matched to a gene: 0. CDR3 in DNA: TGTGCCACCAGCAGAGAACAGGGGGCCACAGATACGCAGTATTTT. Translation gives CATSREQGATDTQYF.

This chain connects TRBV30 to TRBJ2-7, with 8 bases that match TRBD1. V lost 3 bases, J lost 7 bases, and 11 bases stayed unmatched. The CDR3 extends over 14 amino acids. Germline V gene lookup returns CDR1 GTSNPN and CDR2 SVGIG (reference sequence). The CDR3 reads CAWRSAGGRVEQYF. The CDR3 DNA reads TGTGCCTGGAGATCGGCAGGGGGCCGGGTGGAGCAGTACTTC.

J is TRBJ1-1 and V is TRBV5-1, with TRBD1 matching over 8 bases. This CDR3 has 16 amino acids. The germline gives CDR1 SGHRS, CDR2 YFSETQ. The V and J ends lost 4 bases and 1 base, in that order; junction bases with no gene match: 9. The CDR3, as DNA: TGCGCCAGCAGCGCCCTGGGGACAGGACAGAACACTGAAGCTTTCTTT. Its protein product is CASSALGTGQNTEAFF. The full variable domain, with the rest looked up from reference TRBV5-1 and TRBJ1-1, is KAGVTQTPRYLIKTRGQQVTLSCSPISGHRSVSWYQQTPGQGLQFLFEYFSETQRNKGNFPGRFSGRQFSNSRSEMNVSTLELGDSALYLCASSALGTGQNTEAFFGQGTRLTVV.

The CDR3 DNA is TGTGCCAGCAGTCCAGGGTATGGCTACACCTTC. Translating it yields CASSPGYGYTF. The rearrangement joins TRBV27 to TRBJ1-2; TRBD1 might be the D (5 bases). CDR3 length: 11 amino acids. V lost 5 bases and J 5 bases, leaving 6 bases between the germline ends. CDR1 MNHEY and CDR2 SMNVEV come from the germline V gene (reference sequence).

A word on this clone: At one of its ends the junction is not consistent with the germline gene, which may arise from a read error. The chain links TRBV7-6 to TRBJ1-1, with D possibly TRBD1 on 5 matching bases. CDR3 length equals 13 residues. Germline values: CDR1 SGHVS, CDR2 FNYEAQ. The CDR3, as DNA: TGTGCCAGCAGCTTATCGACAGCCCTTGAAGCTTCCTTT. It codes for CASSLSTALEASF.

J is TRBJ2-3 and V is TRBV7-3; D may be TRBD2 (6 bases). CDR3 length: 15 residues. The germline CDR1 and CDR2 sequences are SGHTA and FQGTGA. The germline V and J ends were trimmed by 5 bases and 2 bases, with 14 bases remaining between them. CDR3 sequence reads: CASSAGRTITDTQYF. CDR3 coding DNA: TGTGCCAGCAGCGCGGGGCGGACTATCACAGATACGCAGTATTTT.

CDR3 residues: CASSIPGGVNTEAFF. The CDR3 region has the DNA TGTGCCAGCAGCATACCAGGGGGCGTGAACACTGAAGCTTTCTTT. The rearrangement joins TRBV11-2 to TRBJ1-1; 8 nucleotides align to TRBD1. Germline CDR1 and CDR2: SGHAT and FQNNGV. V dropped 5 bases and J dropped 0; count of bases not matched to a gene: 5. The CDR3 is made up of 15 amino acids.

This clone was seen a handful of times. CDR3 nucleotides: TGTGCCAGTAGACGGGCCGGGACAGGGGAAGCCGAGCAGTACTTC. The encoded protein is CASRRAGTGEAEQYF. The chain recombines TRBV19 with TRBJ2-7; 10 bases match TRBD1. V was pared by 6 bases and J by 6 bases, with 11 bases of the junction left unmatched. The CDR3 spans 15 residues. CDR1 and CDR2 from the germline V gene are LNHDA and SQIVND (reference sequence).

CDR3: CASSVEGRRNTIYF. As DNA, the CDR3 is TGTGCCAGCAGCGTAGAGGGGCGGAGAAACACCATATATTTT. The J gene is TRBJ1-3, the V gene TRBV9; the D gene is possibly TRBD1 (5 bases). The CDR3 runs 14 residues. Germline V lookup: CDR1 SGDLS, CDR2 YYNGEE. Trimming cost V 0 bases and J 5 bases, with 9 bases left between them.

V gene TRBV19 combines with J gene TRBJ1-5; 8 bases match TRBD1. This CDR3 has 14 amino acids. Looked up from germline, CDR1 is LNHDA and CDR2 is SQIVND (reference sequence). V trimming: 4 bases; J trimming: 4 bases; junction bases outside the gene matches: 3. CDR3 amino acids: CASSTGGWNQPQHF. CDR3 sequence (DNA): TGTGCCAGTAGTACAGGGGGCTGGAATCAGCCCCAGCATTTT. Based on the CDR3 plus reference TRBV19 and TRBJ1-5, the full variable domain is DGGITQSPKYLFRKEGQNVTLSCEQNLNHDAMYWYRQDPGQGLRLIYYSQIVNDFQKGDIAEGYSVSREKKESFPLTVTSAQKNPTAFYLCASSTGGWNQPQHFGDGTRLSIL.

The chain has TRBV5-1 and TRBJ1-2, with D possibly TRBD1 on 5 matching bases. Deletions cut 0 bases from V and 8 bases from J, with 17 bases between. The CDR3 sequence is 15 residues long. Looked up from germline, CDR1 is SGHRS and CDR2 is YFSETQ. The CDR3 DNA reads TGCGCCAGCAGCTTGGTGGCAGGGAAAATGGAGGGCTACACCTTC. As protein: CASSLVAGKMEGYTF. Full variable domain (missing parts from reference TRBV5-1 and TRBJ1-2): KAGVTQTPRYLIKTRGQQVTLSCSPISGHRSVSWYQQTPGQGLQFLFEYFSETQRNKGNFPGRFSGRQFSNSRSEMNVSTLELGDSALYLCASSLVAGKMEGYTFGSGTRLTVV.

The V and J genes are TRBV10-3 and TRBJ2-7; no definite D call. V was pared by 0 bases and J by 2 bases, with 8 bases between. Germline V gene data show CDR1 as ENHRY and CDR2 as SYGVKD. This CDR3 has 14 residues. The CDR3 bases are TGTGCCATCAGTGAGTCTATATTTACCTACGAGCAGTACTTC. The encoded protein is CAISESIFTYEQYF.

Only a few counts were recorded for this clone. The V gene is TRBV29-1, the J gene TRBJ2-7; 10 nucleotides line up with TRBD2. J gave up 6 bases and V 6 bases, and 8 bases lay outside the gene matches. The CDR3 loop spans 13 amino acids. From germline, CDR1 is SQVTM and CDR2 ANQGSEA. As DNA, the CDR3 is TGCAGCGTAAAAAGCGGGGGGGCGGCCGAGCAGTACTTC. This translates into CSVKSGGAAEQYF.

The chain has TRBV19 and TRBJ2-3; 13 positions agree with TRBD2. V was pared by 3 bases and J by 10 bases, with 10 bases of the junction left unmatched. Germline V gene data show CDR1 as LNHDA and CDR2 as SQIVND (reference sequence). CDR3 length: 16 amino acids. CDR3 bases: TGTGCCAGTAGTATCGGACTAGCGGGGGCCCATTCTTCGCAGTATTTT. This translates into CASSIGLAGAHSSQYF.

The V call is TRBV6-1, the J call TRBJ1-2; 8 bases match TRBD1. The length of the CDR3 is 14 residues. J lost 4 bases, V lost 2 bases, and 3 bases had no gene match. Germline V gene sequence: CDR1 MNHNS, CDR2 SASEGT. CDR3 sequence: CASSEQGAIYGYTF. The CDR3 coding sequence is TGTGCCAGCAGTGAACAGGGGGCGATCTATGGCTACACCTTC.

The rearrangement uses TRBV27 and TRBJ2-5; TRBD1 aligns across 7 bases. CDR1 is MNHEY, CDR2 SMNVEV, per germline (reference sequence). This CDR3 comprises 12 residues. V shed 8 bases, J shed 4 bases, and the junction held 4 bases outside the gene matches. Written as DNA, the CDR3 is TGTGCCAGCTCTTACAGGGGAGAGACCCAGTACTTC. Residues: CASSYRGETQYF.

The table lists this clone with a count of one. This sequence joins TRBV5-8 and TRBJ1-5, with 7 nucleotides matching TRBD1. Trimming cost V 1 base and J 6 bases; bases outside gene matches: 4. The CDR3 sequence is 14 residues long. The germline CDR1 and CDR2 sequences are SGHTS and YDEGEE. CDR3 in amino acids: CASSLWDRGQPQHF. As DNA, the CDR3 is TGTGCCAGCAGCTTGTGGGACAGAGGTCAGCCCCAGCATTTT. Full variable domain (outside the CDR3, taken from reference TRBV5-8 and TRBJ1-5): EAGVTQSPTHLIKTRGQQATLRCSPISGHTSVYWYQQALGLGLQFLLWYDEGEERNRGNFPPRFSGRQFPNYSSELNVNALELEDSALYLCASSLWDRGQPQHFGDGTRLSIL.

The chain combines TRBV7-2 with TRBJ1-1; D perhaps matches TRBD1 (5 bases). Per germline, CDR1 SGHTA and CDR2 FQGNSA. V was clipped by 5 bases and J by 4 bases, with 14 bases between them. The length of the CDR3 is 14 residues. CDR3 sequence reads: CASSPEGRGTEAFF. In DNA, the CDR3 is TGTGCCAGCAGCCCCGAGGGGAGGGGCACTGAAGCTTTCTTT.

In its sample, this clone was seen once. The rearrangement joins TRBV4-3 to TRBJ1-2, with 9 nucleotides matching TRBD1. The germline V gene has CDR1 LGHNA and CDR2 YSLEER. J was trimmed by 8 bases and V by 2 bases; bases with no gene match: 6. The length of the CDR3 is 14 residues. CDR3 protein: CASSQRDRVNGYTF. The CDR3 bases are TGCGCCAGCAGCCAAAGGGACAGGGTCAACGGCTACACCTTC.

CDR3 loop: CASSEQGMGNSPLHF. The CDR3 DNA follows: TGTGCCAGCAGCGAGCAGGGGATGGGCAATTCACCCCTCCACTTT. The rearrangement links TRBV6-6 to TRBJ1-6; D is perhaps TRBD1 (6 bases). Germline lookup yields CDR1 MNHNY and CDR2 SVGAGI (reference sequence). CDR3 size: 15 residues. V was cut by 6 bases and J by 7 bases, with 16 bases left in between.

The V call is TRBV7-9, the J call TRBJ2-3; the D gene is possibly TRBD1 (6 bases). The V end was cut by 5 bases, the J end by 2 bases, with 20 bases between. Looked up from germline, CDR1 is SEHNR and CDR2 is FQNEAQ (reference sequence). There are 17 residues in the CDR3. The CDR3 DNA sequence: TGTGCCAGCAGCCCACAGCAGACAGGAAGCTTCACAGATACGCAGTATTTT. Protein: CASSPQQTGSFTDTQYF.

As concerns this clone: Sequence at one end of the junction differs from germline and may be a read error. The genes are TRBV19 and TRBJ2-1, with 10 bases identical to TRBD2. The CDR3 has 17 residues. Germline values: CDR1 LNHDA, CDR2 SQIVND (reference sequence). The CDR3 protein is CASSLGSGGISYNEQFF. The CDR3 DNA reads TGTGCTAGTAGTCTCGGTAGCGGGGGGATCTCCTACAATGAGCAGTTCTTC.

The chain couples TRBV5-4 to TRBJ1-1; no clear D gene. V lost 1 base to trimming and J lost 1 base, with 8 bases between them. Germline V CDR1 and CDR2: SGHNT, YYREEE (reference sequence). The CDR3 is 14 amino acids. CDR3: CASSLQEPNTEAFF. The CDR3 DNA reads as TGTGCCAGCAGCTTGCAGGAACCGAACACTGAAGCTTTCTTT.

J is TRBJ1-3 and V is TRBV5-1, with a possible D match to TRBD1 (6 bases). This CDR3 has 15 amino acids. Trimming removed 4 bases at V and 2 bases at J, with 13 bases between. Germline loops: CDR1 SGHRS, CDR2 YFSETQ. The CDR3 DNA sequence: TGCGCCAGCAGCGTACAGGGCCTAGCTGGAAACACCATATATTTT. Its protein is CASSVQGLAGNTIYF.

CDR3 nucleotides: TGTGCCTGGAGGGATGAGAGGGACAGGGGAAGGCTGAATCCGTTCTTC. Translated: CAWRDERDRGRLNPFF. This chain uses TRBV30 with TRBJ2-1; TRBD1 matches 10 bases. CDR3 length equals 16 residues. The V and J ends lost 3 bases and 15 bases, in that order; junction bases with no gene match: 20. Per the germline V gene, CDR1 is GTSNPN and CDR2 is SVGIG (reference sequence).

CDR3 in DNA: TGTGCCAGCAGTTACCGTCAGGGTCAAAACATTCAGTACTTC. Translating gives CASSYRQGQNIQYF. The chain combines TRBV6-5 with TRBJ2-4; weak D call: TRBD1 (5 bases). This CDR3 contains 14 residues. Between the trimmed V and J ends, which lost 2 bases and 5 bases, there was a span of 10 bases. The germline V gene encodes CDR1 MNHEY and CDR2 SVGAGI.

The V call is TRBV2, the J call TRBJ1-2; no reliable D call. The CDR3 is 16 residues long. The germline gives CDR1 SNHLY, CDR2 FYNNEI. V was cut by 1 base and J by 2 bases, with 14 bases left in between. CDR3 DNA sequence: TGTGCCAGCAGTGAAGGGGTTCTGGGCAACAACTATGGCTACACCTTC. Its translation: CASSEGVLGNNYGYTF.

This rearrangement joins TRBV5-4 to TRBJ2-3; 9 positions match TRBD2. The CDR3 length is 16 residues. Unmatched junction bases numbered 8, after V lost 4 bases and J lost 2 bases. The V gene's germline CDR1 is SGHNT and CDR2 YYREEE (reference sequence). The CDR3 DNA is TGTGCCAGCAGCACCAAGACTAGCGGCAACACAGATACGCAGTATTTT. This gives the protein CASSTKTSGNTDTQYF.